This TCR beta chain originates from a study of T-cell memory formation after mild COVID-19. In its sample, this clonotype was seen a few times. One entry per CDR3 protein results from TCRdb running MiXCR on the 5' RACE reads. The top ten hold under 25% of the sample, which has hundreds of thousands of distinct CDR3 sequences, approximately 15% seen once. Germline V gene data show CDR1 as SGHNT and CDR2 as YYREEE (reference sequence). CDR3 length equals 13 residues. Trimming stripped 5 bases from V and 0 bases from J, with 8 bases between. Sequencing was performed on PBMCs or a T cell subset sorted from them (not recorded which). The chain recombines TRBV5-4 with TRBJ1-1; a weak D match, TRBD1 (6 bases). This clonotype originated in a man aged 18-30 years who had mild COVID-19 (a few samples of this study predate the infection). Cell type and time point are not known. CDR3 coding DNA: TGTGCCAGCAGGGACAGCGTGAACACTGAAGCTTTCTTT. This gives the protein CASRDSVNTEAFF. Using reference TRBV5-4 and TRBJ1-1 for the parts outside the CDR3, the full variable domain is ETGVTQSPTHLIKTRGQQVTLRCSSQSGHNTVSWYQQALGQGPQFIFQYYREEENGRGNFPPRFSGLQFPNYSSELNVNALELDDSALYLCASRDSVNTEAFFGQGTRLTVV.